What follows describes a single T cell receptor (beta chain). Its matching antigen is unknown. Before being chosen for sequencing, patients had shown CD8+CD57+ cell expansion by flow cytometry. Each patient carried a diagnosis of severe acquired aplastic anemia. J lost 6 bases, V lost 1 base, and 7 bases had no gene match. CDR3 length equals 16 residues. Germline assignment: CDR1 LGHDT and CDR2 YNNKEL (reference sequence). This sample is drawn from a study of CD8+CD57+ T cells in acquired aplastic anemia. Study as a whole: When averaged, DNA from sorted CD4+ and CD8+ cells came to 2.5 to 3.5 ug. Study results and caveats: Patients shared some 30 CD8+ CDR3 sequences with controls. Patients and controls had CD8+ Simpson's diversity values that were not significantly distinct.

The template used for profiling TCR beta VDJ and CDR3 was genomic DNA. TCRdb recomputed calls from the reads with MiXCR, one row per CDR3 protein. This table has around 200,000 distinct CDR3 sequences, around 50% appearing once. This sequence was found in a human donor with aplastic anemia. The chain recombines TRBV3-1 with TRBJ1-4; 8 nucleotides match TRBD1. Sequences were obtained from sorted CD4+, CD8+, or CD8+CD57+ T cells (not recorded which) from PBMCs. The CDR3 is CASSQVPGGVDEKLFF. The CDR3 DNA sequence: TGTGCCAGCAGCCAAGTCCCAGGGGGCGTCGATGAAAAACTGTTTTTT.